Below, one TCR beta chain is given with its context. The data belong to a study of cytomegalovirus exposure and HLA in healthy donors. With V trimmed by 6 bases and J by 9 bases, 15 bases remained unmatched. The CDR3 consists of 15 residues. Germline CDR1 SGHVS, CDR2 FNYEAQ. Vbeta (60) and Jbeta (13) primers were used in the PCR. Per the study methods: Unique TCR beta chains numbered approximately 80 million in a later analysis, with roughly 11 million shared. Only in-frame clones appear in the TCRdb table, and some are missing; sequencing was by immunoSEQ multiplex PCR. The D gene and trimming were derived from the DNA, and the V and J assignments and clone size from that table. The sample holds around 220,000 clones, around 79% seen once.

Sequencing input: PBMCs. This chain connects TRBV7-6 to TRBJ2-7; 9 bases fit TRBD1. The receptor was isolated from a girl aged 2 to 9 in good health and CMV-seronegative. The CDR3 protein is CASSPGTGTSNLQYF. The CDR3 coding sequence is TGTGCCAGCAGTCCCGGGACAGGGACTTCGAACTTGCAGTACTTC.